This TCR beta chain was sequenced in a study of blood T cell repertoires in COVID-19 (dated by TCRdb to the early 2020s). With respect to the entire study: Samples from collaborators originated in the United States, Italy and Spain and spanned both the acute and convalescent phases of COVID-19. The prospective study material was composed of cDNA or gDNA derived from T cells, B-cell-depleted T cells, or PBMCs. Nearly every sample came with metadata listing a de-identified subject ID, COVID-19 status, age in years and sex. The samples were drawn from two sources: the first 160 participants of the ongoing ImmuneRACE study, and 1,200 or so subjects contributed by 6 global collaborators. Where available, HLA class I and class II types were obtained from metadata supplied by the sample provider rather than from assay-based typing. Subjects who had been exposed to COVID-19, were actively infected with it, or had recovered from it provided the deeply sampled blood TCRbeta repertoires that made up the dataset. The repertoires were made available in a free public database intended to serve as a resource for research on the immune response to SARS-CoV-2.

Concerning this clone: It lacks a known antigen. It has no much larger one-base neighbor in the sample; base qualities were not kept.

As encoded in the germline V gene (reference sequence), CDR1 is LNHDA while CDR2 is SQIVND. Inclusive of the bounding cysteine and phenylalanine, the CDR3 is 12 residues long. The read is trimmed to its CDR3 DNA, 36 bases read in frame from base 1. V is clipped by 6 bases and J by 4 bases, and the sequence between their germline boundaries is 6 bases long. TCRbeta CDR3 regions were amplified from genomic DNA using the immunoSEQ Assay, a bias-controlled multiplex PCR. In the source study's methods: Nucleated cell counts per sample were estimated from amplification of reference gene primers within the assay. To quantify the absolute abundance of each unique TCRbeta CDR3 rearrangement, sequence reads were collapsed and filtered. For each sample, productive Simpson clonality was calculated as the square root of Simpson's diversity index over productive rearrangements. TCRdb limited this immuneACCESS table to in-frame rearrangements with V and J called. A share of clones is missing; checked studies link under half to unresolved V genes, and the rest is unexplained. D and trimming come from the DNA, and the V and J calls and clone size come from that table. For this sample the table gives 350,000 to 500,000 clones, of which roughly 88% were detected only once. Clones ranked in the top ten supply about 1.5% of the sample.

Participants in the prospective study were enrolled through a virtual design, were aged roughly 18 to 100 years, and lived in 20 to 30 United States geographic areas. Cohort assignment in the prospective study relied on participant-reported clinical history from a screening survey and a study questionnaire. A participant counted as exposed if, within 2 weeks of entering the study, that participant had been in contact with someone who had a PCR-confirmed or clinician-diagnosed COVID-19 case. Mobile phlebotomists in the prospective study collected whole blood, serum and a nasopharyngeal or oropharyngeal swab from every participant. Over a roughly 2-month period, participants in the prospective study had the option of providing additional blood draws and questionnaires. Prospective study blood samples were shipped either frozen or at room temperature before DNA extraction. Here is what the overall study found, with its caveats: The quantity of clinical and demographic metadata differed by source and by participant and was supplied without curation.

The sequence came from a woman aged 18-29 years who had been exposed to COVID-19. Sequencing was done on a sample of PBMCs or T cells enriched from blood (not recorded which). The rearrangement joined TRBV19 to TRBJ1-4, with the D gene too uncertain to name. The nucleotide sequence is given as TGTGCCAGTAGAGCCAATAATGAAAAACTGTTTTTT. Translated, this gives CASRANNEKLFF.